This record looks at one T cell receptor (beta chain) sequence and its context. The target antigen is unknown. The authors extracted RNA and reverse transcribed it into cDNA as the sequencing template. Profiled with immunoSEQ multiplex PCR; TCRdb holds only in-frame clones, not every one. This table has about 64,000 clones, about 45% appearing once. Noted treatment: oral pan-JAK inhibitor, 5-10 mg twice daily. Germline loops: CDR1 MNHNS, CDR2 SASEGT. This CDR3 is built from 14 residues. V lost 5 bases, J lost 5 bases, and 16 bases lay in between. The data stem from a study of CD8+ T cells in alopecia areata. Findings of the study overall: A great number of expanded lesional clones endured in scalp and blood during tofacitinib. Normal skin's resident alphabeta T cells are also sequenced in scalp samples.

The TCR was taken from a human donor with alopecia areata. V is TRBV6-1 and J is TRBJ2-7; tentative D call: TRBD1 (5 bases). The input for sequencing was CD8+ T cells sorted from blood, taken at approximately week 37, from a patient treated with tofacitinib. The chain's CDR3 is CASSRTPEGDEQYF. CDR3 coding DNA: TGTGCCAGCAGTAGGACACCAGAAGGGGACGAGCAGTACTTC.